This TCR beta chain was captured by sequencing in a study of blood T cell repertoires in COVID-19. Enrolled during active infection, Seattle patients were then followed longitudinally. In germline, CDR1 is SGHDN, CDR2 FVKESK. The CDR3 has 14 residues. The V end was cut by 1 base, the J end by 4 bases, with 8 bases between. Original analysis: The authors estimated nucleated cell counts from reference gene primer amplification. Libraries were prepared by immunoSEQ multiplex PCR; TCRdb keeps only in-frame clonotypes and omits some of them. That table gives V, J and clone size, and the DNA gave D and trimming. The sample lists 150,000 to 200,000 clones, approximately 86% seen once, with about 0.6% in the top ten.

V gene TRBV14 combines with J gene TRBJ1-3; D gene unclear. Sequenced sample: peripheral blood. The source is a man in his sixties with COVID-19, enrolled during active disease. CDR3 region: CASSQVEVGNTIYF. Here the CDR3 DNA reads TGTGCCAGCAGCCAAGTGGAGGTCGGAAACACCATATATTTT.